This T cell receptor beta chain comes out of a study of CD8+ T cells in alopecia areata. Study-level information: Transfer of skin from approximately 6-13-month-old C3H/HeJ graft donors with spontaneous alopecia was made to roughly 7-10-week-old female C3H/HeJ mice. Study findings and constraints: Clonality was higher in lesional than normal scalp, especially in alopecia totalis/universalis. With patients, TCR sharing proved less clear than in mice, a difference possibly related to HLA.

The CDR3 spans 13 residues. V was cut by 1 base and J by 3 bases, with 8 bases left in between. CDR1 and CDR2 from the germline V gene are NNHDY and SYVADS. Reverse transcription of extracted RNA yielded cDNA, which provided the sequencing template. Assay used: immunoSEQ multiplex PCR; TCRdb lists only in-frame clones, some missing. The table lists 90,000 to 130,000 clones, with no singletons. This clone occurred many times. Its antigen is not identified. All gene names here are mouse names. The read ends 4 residues early relative to the CDR3; the germline J gene fills the gap. The V gene is TRBV13-3, the J gene TRBJ2-7; TRBD1 is a possible D gene (5 bases). This receptor was obtained from a C3H/HeJ mouse with alopecia areata. The MHC haplotype recorded for the strain is H2-k. Sequenced: lesional skin. Partial CDR3 DNA: TGTGCCAGCAGTGATACAGGTTACTAT. It translates to CASSDTGYY. The whole CDR3 region reads CASSDTGYYEQYF.